The entry below describes one TCR beta chain. V lost 0 bases and J 8 bases, leaving 16 bases between the germline ends. CDR1 MNHEY and CDR2 SVGAGI come from the germline V gene. The CDR3 runs to 15 residues. The entry originates in a study of blood T cell repertoires in COVID-19. For the study at large: Italy, Spain and the United States were the sources of the convalescent and acute COVID-19 samples.

The method was immunoSEQ multiplex PCR; TCRdb's version includes in-frame clones alone and lacks a portion of them. Here the sample spans 220,000 or so clones, around four fifths being singletons. This sequence was found in a woman aged 55-75 years who had recovered from COVID-19. The chain couples TRBV6-5 to TRBJ1-2; no definite D call. Material for sequencing was peripheral blood. The DNA of the CDR3 is TGTGCCAGCAGTTACTCGAGTGGCGGTGCGAAAGGCTACACCTTC. Its protein product is CASSYSSGGAKGYTF.